This section outlines one T cell receptor beta chain sequence together with its context. The antigen remains undetermined. The data were obtained in a study of T-cell reconstitution after alpha-beta-depleted transplantation in children. Notes on the study in general: Reportedly, only several hundred clones from non-depleted graft cells drove alpha-beta T-cell counts at about two months. For some patients, TCRbeta diversity was high at day 60 because of recipient T cells and thymic progenitors that survived. T cells produced anew were the main source of T-cell counts and diversity one year after transplant.

As it was prepared, the TCRbeta library received unique molecular identifiers. MiXCR, applied by TCRdb to the PCR reads, yields one record per CDR3 protein. This repertoire shows some 300,000 distinct CDR3 sequences, about 7.3% found once; its top ten account for 9.1%. The CDR3 is 14 residues long. Per germline, CDR1 SGHTA and CDR2 FQGNSA. V lost 5 bases and J lost 8; bases outside the gene matches: 7. The receptor's source is a female patient aged 2-10 years who had a stem cell transplant for Fanconi anemia, so the T cells may come from the graft donor. This sample comprised peripheral blood, obtained 360 days after TCRalphabeta/CD19-depleted stem cell transplant. The V gene is TRBV7-2, the J gene TRBJ2-3; TRBD2 aligns across 10 bases. This CDR3 reads CASSTGTSARTQYF. In DNA form, the CDR3 reads TGTGCCAGCAGCACCGGGACTAGCGCGCGTACGCAGTATTTT.